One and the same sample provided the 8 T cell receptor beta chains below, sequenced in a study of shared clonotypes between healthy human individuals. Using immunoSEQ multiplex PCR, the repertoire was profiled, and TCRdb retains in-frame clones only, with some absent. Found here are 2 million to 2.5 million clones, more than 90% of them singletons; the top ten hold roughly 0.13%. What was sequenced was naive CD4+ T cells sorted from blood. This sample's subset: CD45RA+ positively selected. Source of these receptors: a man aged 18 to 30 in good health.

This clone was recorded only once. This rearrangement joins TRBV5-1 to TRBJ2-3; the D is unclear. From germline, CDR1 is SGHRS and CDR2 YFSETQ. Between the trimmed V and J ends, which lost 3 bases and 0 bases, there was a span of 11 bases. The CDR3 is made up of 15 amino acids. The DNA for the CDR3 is TGCGCCAGCAGCTCCCTAGGAGCTAGCACAGATACGCAGTATTTT. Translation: CASSSLGASTDTQYF.

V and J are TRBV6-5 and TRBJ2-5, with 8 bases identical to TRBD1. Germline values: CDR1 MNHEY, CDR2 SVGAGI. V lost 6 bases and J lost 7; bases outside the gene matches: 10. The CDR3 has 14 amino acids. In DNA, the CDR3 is TGTGCCAGCAGACCGGGACAGGTTGGGGTGACCCAGTACTTC. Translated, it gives CASRPGQVGVTQYF.

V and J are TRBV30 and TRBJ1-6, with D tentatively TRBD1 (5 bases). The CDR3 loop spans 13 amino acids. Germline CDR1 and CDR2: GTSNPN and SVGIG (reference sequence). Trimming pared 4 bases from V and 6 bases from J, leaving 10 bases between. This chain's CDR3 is CAWMTDPNSPLHF. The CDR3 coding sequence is TGTGCCTGGATGACAGACCCTAATTCACCCCTCCACTTT.

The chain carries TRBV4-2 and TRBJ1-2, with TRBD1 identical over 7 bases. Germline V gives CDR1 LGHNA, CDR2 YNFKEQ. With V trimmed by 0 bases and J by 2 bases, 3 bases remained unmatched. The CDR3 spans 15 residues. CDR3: CASSQEGGGNYGYTF. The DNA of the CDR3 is TGTGCCAGCAGCCAAGAAGGGGGCGGAAACTATGGCTACACCTTC.

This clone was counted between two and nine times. The CDR3 spells CASSPPTGGGSPLHF. DNA of the CDR3: TGTGCCAGCTCACCCCCGACAGGGGGAGGGTCACCCCTCCACTTT. The chain employs TRBV18 and TRBJ1-6; 9 bases fit TRBD1. The CDR3 runs to 15 residues. Unmatched junction bases numbered 7, after V lost 3 bases and J lost 10 bases. Germline V gene data show CDR1 as KGHSH and CDR2 as LQKENI.

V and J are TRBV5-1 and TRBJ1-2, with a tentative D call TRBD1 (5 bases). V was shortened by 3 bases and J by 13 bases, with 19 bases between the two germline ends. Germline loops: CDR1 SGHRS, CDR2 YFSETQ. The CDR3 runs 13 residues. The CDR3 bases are TGCGCCAGCAGCTCCGAAGGTGCAGGGCCTATCACCTTC. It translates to CASSSEGAGPITF.

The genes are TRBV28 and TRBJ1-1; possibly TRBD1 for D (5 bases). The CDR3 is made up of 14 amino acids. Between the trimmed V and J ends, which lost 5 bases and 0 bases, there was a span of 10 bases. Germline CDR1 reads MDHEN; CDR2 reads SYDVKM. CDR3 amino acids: CASSGGNLNTEAFF. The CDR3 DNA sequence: TGTGCCAGCAGTGGGGGGAACCTGAACACTGAAGCTTTCTTT. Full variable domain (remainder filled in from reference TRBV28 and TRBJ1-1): DVKVTQSSRYLVKRTGEKVFLECVQDMDHENMFWYRQDPGLGLRLIYFSYDVKMKEKGDIPEGYSVSREKKERFSLILESASTNQTSMYLCASSGGNLNTEAFFGQGTRLTVV.

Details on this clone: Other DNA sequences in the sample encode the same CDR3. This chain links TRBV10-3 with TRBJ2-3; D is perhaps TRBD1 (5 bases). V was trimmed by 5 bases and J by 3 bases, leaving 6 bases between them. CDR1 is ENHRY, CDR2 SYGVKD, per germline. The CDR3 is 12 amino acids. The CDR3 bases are TGTGCCATCAGTAAGGGGACAGATACGCAGTATTTT. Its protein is CAISKGTDTQYF.